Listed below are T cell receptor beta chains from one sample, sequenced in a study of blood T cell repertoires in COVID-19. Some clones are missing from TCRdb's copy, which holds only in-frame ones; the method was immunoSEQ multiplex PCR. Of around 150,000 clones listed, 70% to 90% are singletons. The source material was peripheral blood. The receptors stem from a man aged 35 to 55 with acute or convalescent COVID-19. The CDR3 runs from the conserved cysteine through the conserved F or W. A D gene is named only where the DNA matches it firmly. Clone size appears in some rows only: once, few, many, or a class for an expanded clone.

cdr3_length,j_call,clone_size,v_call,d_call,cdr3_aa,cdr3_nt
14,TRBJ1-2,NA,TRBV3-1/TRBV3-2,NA,CASSQREGRNGYTF,TGTGCCAGCAGCCAAAGGGAGGGTAGGAATGGCTACACCTTC
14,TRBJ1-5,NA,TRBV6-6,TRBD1,CASSLQGSNQPQHF,TGTGCCAGCAGCCTACAGGGGAGCAATCAGCCCCAGCATTTT
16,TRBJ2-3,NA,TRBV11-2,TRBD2,CASSLMGLAGTDTQYF,TGTGCCAGCAGCTTGATGGGACTAGCGGGTACAGATACGCAGTATTTT
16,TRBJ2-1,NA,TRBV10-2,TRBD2,CASSEDRLAGRGEQFF,TGCGCCAGCAGTGAGGATCGACTAGCGGGGAGGGGTGAGCAGTTCTTC
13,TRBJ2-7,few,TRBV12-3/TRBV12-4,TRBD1,CASRGTGRNEQYF,TGTGCCAGCAGGGGGACAGGGAGGAACGAGCAGTACTTC
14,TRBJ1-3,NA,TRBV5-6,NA,CASSRQTSGNTIYF,TGTGCCAGCAGCCGACAGACCTCTGGAAACACCATATATTTT
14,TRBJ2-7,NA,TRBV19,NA,CASSIGGNSYEQYF,TGTGCCAGTAGTATCGGGGGTAACTCCTACGAGCAGTACTTC
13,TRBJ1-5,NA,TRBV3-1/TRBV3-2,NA,CASSQEGVQPQHF,TGTGCCAGCAGCCAAGAGGGAGTTCAGCCCCAGCATTTT
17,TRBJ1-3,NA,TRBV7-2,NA,CASSLTPPETVGNTIYF,TGTGCCAGCAGCTTAACCCCACCAGAGACAGTAGGAAACACCATATATTTT
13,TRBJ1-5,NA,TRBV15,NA,CATSGTHGQPQHF,TGTGCCACCAGTGGGACACATGGTCAGCCCCAGCATTTT
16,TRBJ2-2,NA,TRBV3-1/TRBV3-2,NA,CASSHRTASGAGELFF,TGTGCCAGCAGCCACCGAACGGCTTCCGGAGCCGGGGAGCTGTTTTTT
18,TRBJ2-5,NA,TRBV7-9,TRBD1,CASSTRRQKDRGQETQYF,TGTGCCAGCAGCACCCGTCGTCAGAAGGACAGGGGGCAAGAGACCCAGTACTTC
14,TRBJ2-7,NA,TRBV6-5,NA,CASSSPGQLYEQYF,TGTGCCAGCAGTTCCCCGGGACAACTCTACGAGCAGTACTTC
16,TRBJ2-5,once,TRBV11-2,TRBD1,CASSKPGQGFQETQYF,TGTGCCAGCAGCAAACCGGGACAGGGTTTCCAAGAGACCCAGTACTTC
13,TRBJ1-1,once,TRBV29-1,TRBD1,CSVGQGKNTEAFF,TGCAGCGTCGGACAGGGGAAGAACACTGAAGCTTTCTTT
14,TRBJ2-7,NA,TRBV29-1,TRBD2,CSVRGLAGGYEQYF,TGCAGCGTCCGGGGACTAGCGGGGGGGTACGAGCAGTACTTC
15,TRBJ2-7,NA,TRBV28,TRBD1,CASSYDRGSPREQYF,TGTGCCAGCAGTTACGACAGGGGGTCCCCCCGCGAGCAGTACTTC
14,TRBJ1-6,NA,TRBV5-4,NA,CASSLGFSNSPLHF,TGTGCCAGCAGCTTGGGCTTTAGCAATTCACCCCTCCACTTT
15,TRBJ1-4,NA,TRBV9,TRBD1,CASSVAGQGYEKLFF,TGTGCCAGCAGCGTCGCCGGACAGGGATATGAAAAACTGTTTTTT
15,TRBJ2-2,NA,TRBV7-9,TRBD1,CASSRGQARTGELFF,TGTGCCAGCAGCCGCGGACAGGCCAGGACCGGGGAGCTGTTTTTT
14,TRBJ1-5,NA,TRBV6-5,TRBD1,CASSQDRSNQPQHF,TGTGCCAGCAGCCAGGACAGGAGCAATCAGCCCCAGCATTTT
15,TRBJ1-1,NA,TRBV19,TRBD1,CASSKDRTLNTEAFF,TGTGCCAGTAGTAAGGACAGGACATTGAACACTGAAGCTTTCTTT
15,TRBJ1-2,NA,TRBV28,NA,CASSLYQLGSYGYTF,TGTGCCAGCAGTTTATATCAGTTAGGGAGCTATGGCTACACCTTC
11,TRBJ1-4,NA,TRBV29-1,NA,CSGEAGEKLFF,TGCAGCGGTGAGGCGGGGGAAAAACTGTTTTTT
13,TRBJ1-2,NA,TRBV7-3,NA,CASSLDSSLGYTF,TGTGCCAGCAGCTTAGACAGTTCCTTAGGCTACACCTTC
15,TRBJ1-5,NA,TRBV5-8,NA,CASSSWDTSYQPQHF,TGTGCCAGCAGCTCCTGGGACACCTCCTATCAGCCCCAGCATTTT
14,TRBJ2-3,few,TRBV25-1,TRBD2,CASALTSATDTQYF,TGTGCCAGCGCCCTGACTAGCGCAACAGATACGCAGTATTTT
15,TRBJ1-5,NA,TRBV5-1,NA,CASSPWAGAGQPQHF,TGCGCCAGCAGCCCTTGGGCAGGGGCTGGGCAGCCCCAGCATTTT
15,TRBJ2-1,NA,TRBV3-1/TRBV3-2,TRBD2,CASSRTSGGAYEQFF,TGTGCCAGCAGCCGTACTAGCGGGGGGGCCTATGAGCAGTTCTTC
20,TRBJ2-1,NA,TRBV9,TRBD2,CASSVEGLAGSVSPYNEQFF,TGTGCCAGCAGCGTCGAGGGTCTAGCGGGGTCAGTTAGCCCCTACAATGAGCAGTTCTTC
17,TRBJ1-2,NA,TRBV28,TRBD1,CASIKAGQGAGLYGYTF,TGTGCCAGCATCAAGGCGGGACAGGGGGCGGGACTCTATGGCTACACCTTC
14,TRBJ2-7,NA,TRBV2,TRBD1,CASKWDRSFPEQYF,TGTGCCAGCAAGTGGGACAGGAGTTTTCCCGAGCAGTACTTC
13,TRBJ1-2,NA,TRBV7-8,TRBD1,CASSMTGPSGYTF,TGTGCCAGCAGCATGACAGGGCCCTCTGGCTACACCTTC
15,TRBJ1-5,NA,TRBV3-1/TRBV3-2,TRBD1,CASSQGDRFNQPQHF,TGTGCCAGCAGCCAAGGGGACAGATTCAATCAGCCCCAGCATTTT
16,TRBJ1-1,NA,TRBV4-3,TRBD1,CASSHSDRAGGTEAFF,TGCGCCAGCAGCCACTCAGACAGGGCTGGTGGCACTGAAGCTTTCTTT
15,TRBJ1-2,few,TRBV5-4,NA,CASSFLGGDNYGYTF,TGTGCCAGCAGCTTTCTAGGGGGGGACAACTATGGCTACACCTTC
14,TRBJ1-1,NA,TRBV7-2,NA,CASSLGTMNTEAFF,TGTGCCAGCAGCTTGGGCACAATGAACACTGAAGCTTTCTTT
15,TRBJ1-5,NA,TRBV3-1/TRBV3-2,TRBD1,CASSPGTAGDQPQHF,TGTGCCAGCAGCCCGGGGACAGCGGGAGATCAGCCCCAGCATTTT
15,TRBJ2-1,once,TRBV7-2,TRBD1,CASSLRQGAHNEQFF,TGTGCCAGCAGCTTGAGACAGGGGGCGCATAATGAGCAGTTCTTC
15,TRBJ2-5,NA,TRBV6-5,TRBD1,CASRPPGQPQETQYF,TGTGCCAGCAGACCCCCGGGACAGCCTCAAGAGACCCAGTACTTC
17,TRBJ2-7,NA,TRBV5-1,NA,CASSSLDGGRLVYEQYF,TGCGCCAGCAGCTCTTTAGATGGGGGGAGGTTGGTCTACGAGCAGTACTTC
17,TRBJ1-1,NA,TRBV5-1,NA,CASSLPPTGPADTEAFF,TGCGCCAGCAGCTTACCACCCACAGGGCCCGCGGACACTGAAGCTTTCTTT
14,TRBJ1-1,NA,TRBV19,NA,CASSGLSLNTEAFF,TGTGCCAGTAGTGGCCTGTCCCTGAACACTGAAGCTTTCTTT
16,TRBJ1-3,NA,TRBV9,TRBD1,CASSISLQGAGNTIYF,TGTGCCAGCAGCATCTCACTACAGGGGGCTGGAAACACCATATATTTT
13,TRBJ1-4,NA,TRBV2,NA,CASRTRYNEKLFF,TGTGCCAGCAGGACACGTTATAATGAAAAACTGTTTTTT
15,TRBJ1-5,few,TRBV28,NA,CASSSNPLTPGPQHF,TGTGCCAGCAGTTCAAACCCCCTTACTCCAGGGCCCCAGCATTTT
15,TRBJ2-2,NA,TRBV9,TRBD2,CASSVASGATGELFF,TGTGCCAGCAGCGTGGCTAGCGGGGCCACCGGGGAGCTGTTTTTT
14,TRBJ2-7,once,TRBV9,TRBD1,CASSVEHRGYEQYF,TGTGCCAGCAGCGTAGAGCACAGGGGCTACGAGCAGTACTTC
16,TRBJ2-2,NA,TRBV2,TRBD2,CASSNSGGTVTGELFF,TGTGCCAGCAGTAATAGCGGGGGAACGGTAACCGGGGAGCTGTTTTTT
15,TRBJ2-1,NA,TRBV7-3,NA,CASSLGLGYNYEQFF,TGTGCCAGCAGCCTCGGTCTAGGATATAACTATGAGCAGTTCTTC
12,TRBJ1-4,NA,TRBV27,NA,CASRGSNEKLFF,TGTGCCAGCCGGGGATCTAATGAAAAACTGTTTTTT
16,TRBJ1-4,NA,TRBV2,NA,CASSYGRVFPNEKLFF,TGTGCCAGCAGCTACGGCCGGGTTTTCCCTAATGAAAAACTGTTTTTT
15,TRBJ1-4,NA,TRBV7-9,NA,CASSLARPAGEKLFF,TGTGCCAGCAGCTTAGCGCGCCCGGCCGGGGAAAAACTGTTTTTT
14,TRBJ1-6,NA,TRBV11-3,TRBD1,CASSLRQGDSPLHF,TGTGCCAGCAGCCTCCGACAGGGGGATTCACCCCTCCACTTT
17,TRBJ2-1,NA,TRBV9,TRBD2,CASSESSGGVTNNEQFF,TGTGCCAGCAGCGAGTCTAGCGGGGGGGTCACCAACAATGAGCAGTTCTTC
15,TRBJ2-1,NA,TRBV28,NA,CASSLGGGYYNEQFF,TGTGCCAGCAGTTTGGGTGGCGGGTACTACAATGAGCAGTTCTTC
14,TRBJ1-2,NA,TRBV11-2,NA,CASSFPGTTYGYTF,TGTGCCAGCAGCTTCCCAGGGACTACCTATGGCTACACCTTC
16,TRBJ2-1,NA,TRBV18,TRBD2,CASSPAIGGGANEQFF,TGTGCCAGCTCACCCGCCATTGGCGGGGGGGCCAATGAGCAGTTCTTC